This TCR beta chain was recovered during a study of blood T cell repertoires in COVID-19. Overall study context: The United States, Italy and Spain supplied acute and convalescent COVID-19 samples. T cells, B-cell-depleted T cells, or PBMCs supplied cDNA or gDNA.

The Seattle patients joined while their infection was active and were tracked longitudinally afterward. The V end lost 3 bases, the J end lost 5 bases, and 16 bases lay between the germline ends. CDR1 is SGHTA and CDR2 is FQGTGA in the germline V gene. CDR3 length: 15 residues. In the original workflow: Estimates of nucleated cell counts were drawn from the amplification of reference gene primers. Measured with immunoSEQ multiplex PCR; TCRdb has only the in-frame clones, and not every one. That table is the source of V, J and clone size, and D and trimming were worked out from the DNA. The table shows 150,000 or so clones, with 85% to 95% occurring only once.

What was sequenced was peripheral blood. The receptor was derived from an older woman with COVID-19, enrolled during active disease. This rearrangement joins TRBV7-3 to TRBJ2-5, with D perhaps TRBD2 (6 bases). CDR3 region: CASSFGGLRGETQYF. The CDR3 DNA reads TGTGCCAGCAGCTTCGGGGGTCTTAGAGGGGAGACCCAGTACTTC.